The 29 T cell receptor beta chains given below trace back to one sample, sequenced in a study of CXCR3-negative and CXCR3-positive naive CD8 T cells. Via 5' RACE with UMI labels, TRB cDNA libraries were prepared. TCRdb reanalyzed the 5' RACE reads and collapses them to one entry per CDR3 protein, without DNA. In total, the table holds 100,000 to 150,000 distinct CDR3 sequences. The specimen was naive CXCR3- CD8+ T cells from blood. Subset in this sample: CD45RO-CCR7+CD27+CD95- naive CD8+ T cells lacking CXCR3 (TNR3-). The receptors were sampled from a human donor in good health. Some clones in this sample may be carry-over from other donors' samples.

The V call is TRBV20-1, the J call TRBJ2-7; the D call of TRBD1 rests on TCRdb alone, since no DNA is present to check it. The CDR3 extends over 15 amino acids. Per the germline V gene, CDR1 is DFQATT and CDR2 is SNEGSKA (reference sequence). Here the CDR3 reads CSARDPGGPTYEQYF.

The CDR3: CSASGIRGDQNQPQHF. The V gene is TRBV20-1, the J gene TRBJ1-5; TCRdb proposes TRBD1, but this gene call is untestable without DNA. Germline CDR1 DFQATT, CDR2 SNEGSKA (reference sequence). The CDR3 runs to 16 residues.

The gene calls are TRBV3-1 and TRBJ2-1. Germline values: CDR1 LGHDT, CDR2 YNNKEL (reference sequence). The CDR3 runs 15 residues. The CDR3 sequence is CASSPLGSDYNEQFF.

The V and J genes are TRBV3-1 and TRBJ2-1; TCRdb gives TRBD1 as the D gene, but with no DNA this cannot be confirmed. CDR3 length: 15 amino acids. From germline, CDR1 is LGHDT and CDR2 YNNKEL (reference sequence). The CDR3 loop is CASSQPSGDYNEQFF.

CDR3 sequence: CASSLALRNEQFF. The V gene is TRBV5-1, the J gene TRBJ2-1. This CDR3 comprises 13 residues. Germline-derived CDR1 and CDR2 are SGHRS and YFSETQ.

The CDR3 loop is CAISESGAPSEYF. This rearrangement joins TRBV10-3 to TRBJ2-7; without DNA, the TCRdb call of TRBD2 cannot be checked. Germline V CDR1 and CDR2: ENHRY, SYGVKD. CDR3 length: 13 amino acids.

The chain recombines TRBV3-1 with TRBJ2-5; TCRdb names TRBD2, which stays unverified in the absence of DNA. The CDR3 has 19 residues. The germline gives CDR1 LGHDT, CDR2 YNNKEL (reference sequence). The CDR3: CASSRRRLMTIVPQETQYF.

The rearrangement uses TRBV29-1 and TRBJ2-7. This CDR3 has 13 residues. Germline assignment: CDR1 SQVTM and CDR2 ANQGSEA. CDR3 region: CSVEDPHSYEQYF.

This chain links TRBV5-1 with TRBJ1-1; the D call of TRBD1 rests on TCRdb alone, since no DNA is present to check it. Germline CDR1 reads SGHRS; CDR2 reads YFSETQ. The CDR3 is 16 residues long. The CDR3 loop reads CASSNGQGRENTEAFF.

This chain joins TRBV29-1 and TRBJ2-2; TCRdb proposes TRBD2, but this gene call is untestable without DNA. CDR1 SQVTM and CDR2 ANQGSEA come from the germline V gene. This CDR3 contains 15 residues. CDR3 sequence reads: CSVEEGSGGTGELFF.

This chain joins TRBV28 and TRBJ2-7; TCRdb reports TRBD1, a call that lacks DNA to check it against. This CDR3 region has 13 residues. Per the germline V gene, CDR1 is MDHEN and CDR2 is SYDVKM. The CDR3 region is CASSFQGGDEQYF.

The chain employs TRBV7-3 and TRBJ1-5; the D call of TRBD1 rests on TCRdb alone, since no DNA is present to check it. Germline CDR1 SGHTA, CDR2 FQGTGA. The CDR3 totals 15 residues. CDR3 sequence reads: CASSLTGGGNQPQHF.

The chain carries TRBV5-6 and TRBJ1-1; TCRdb designates TRBD1, a call that cannot be tested without DNA. This CDR3 comprises 16 residues. In germline, CDR1 is SGHDT, CDR2 YYEEEE. CDR3 residues: CASSLTLGTMNTEAFF. The complete variable domain, with remaining parts taken from reference TRBV5-6 and TRBJ1-1, reads DAGVTQSPTHLIKTRGQQVTLRCSPKSGHDTVSWYQQALGQGPQFIFQYYEEEERQRGNFPDRFSGHQFPNYSSELNVNALLLGDSALYLCASSLTLGTMNTEAFFGQGTRLTVV.

This chain uses TRBV19 with TRBJ2-3; no DNA is available, so the TRBD2 call from TCRdb remains unchecked. The CDR3 length is 15 residues. Germline V gives CDR1 LNHDA, CDR2 SQIVND (reference sequence). The CDR3 here is CASSIRTSGTDTQYF.

The chain uses TRBV25-1 and TRBJ2-2; TCRdb's D gene call, TRBD1, goes unchecked for lack of DNA. The CDR3 has 13 residues. Germline CDR1 and CDR2: MGHDK and SYGVNS. The CDR3 spells CASRRGNTGELFF.

The chain carries TRBV12-3 or TRBV12-4 and TRBJ1-6; TCRdb's assignment of TRBD1 cannot be checked, as there is no DNA. The CDR3 is made up of 14 amino acids. The CDR3 reads CASRATGVDSPLHF.

The rearrangement uses TRBV10-3 and TRBJ1-1. The CDR3 length is 15 residues. CDR1 and CDR2 (germline): ENHRY, SYGVKD. The CDR3 sequence: CAISEPGLSNTEAFF.

The CDR3 sequence is CASRPQGTDTQYF. The chain couples TRBV7-9 to TRBJ2-3; checking the TCRdb D call of TRBD1 is not possible without DNA. Germline V gene lookup returns CDR1 SEHNR and CDR2 FQNEAQ (reference sequence). This CDR3 is built from 13 residues.

The V call is TRBV29-1, the J call TRBJ2-7. This CDR3 is 13 amino acids long. Germline lookup yields CDR1 SQVTM and CDR2 ANQGSEA. This CDR3 is CSVETDRSYEQYF.

V and J are TRBV3-1 and TRBJ2-6; TCRdb's D call of TRBD2 is untestable without DNA. The CDR3 loop spans 19 amino acids. Germline V gene data show CDR1 as LGHDT and CDR2 as YNNKEL (reference sequence). CDR3 in amino acids: CASSRERHLSNGGANVLTF.

The chain carries TRBV23-1 and TRBJ2-3. TRBV23-1 is an ORF, and what it does is uncertain. CDR3 length equals 16 residues. The CDR3 loop reads CASSQPTESSTDTQYF.

The chain is built from TRBV7-9 and TRBJ2-2; there is no DNA to check the TCRdb D call of TRBD1. Germline CDR1 is SEHNR and CDR2 is FQNEAQ (reference sequence). The length of the CDR3 is 17 residues. This CDR3 is CASSFYQGNTNTGELFF.

The rearrangement links TRBV3-1 to TRBJ2-1. This CDR3 has 13 amino acids. The V gene's germline CDR1 is LGHDT and CDR2 YNNKEL (reference sequence). The CDR3 sequence: CASSQDFHNEQFF.

The CDR3 sequence: CSAAFPGQENEKLFF. This rearrangement joins TRBV20-1 to TRBJ1-4; without DNA, the TCRdb call of TRBD1 cannot be checked. CDR1 is DFQATT, CDR2 SNEGSKA, per germline (reference sequence). This CDR3 is 15 amino acids long.

The CDR3 sequence: CASSQLRVSGANVLTF. V is TRBV4-1 and J is TRBJ2-6. Germline V CDR1 and CDR2: MGHRA, YSYEKL. The CDR3 sequence is 16 residues long.

V is TRBV28 and J is TRBJ2-5; absent DNA, TCRdb's TRBD2 call cannot be checked. From germline, CDR1 is MDHEN and CDR2 SYDVKM. The CDR3 is made up of 13 amino acids. The chain's CDR3 is CASSLSGTSGPHF.

The V and J genes are TRBV29-1 and TRBJ2-1; TCRdb's D call of TRBD1 is untestable without DNA. Germline values: CDR1 SQVTM, CDR2 ANQGSEA. The CDR3 runs 16 residues. CDR3 protein: CSVDPWTTGSYNEQFF.

The rearrangement uses TRBV5-6 and TRBJ1-5; TCRdb proposes TRBD1, but this gene call is untestable without DNA. Germline values: CDR1 SGHDT, CDR2 YYEEEE. This CDR3 has 15 residues. This CDR3 reads CASARGAPSNQPQHF.

The chain combines TRBV29-1 with TRBJ2-7. The CDR3 is 13 residues long. Germline V gene data show CDR1 as SQVTM and CDR2 as ANQGSEA. CDR3 amino acids: CSVDPGNPYEQYF.